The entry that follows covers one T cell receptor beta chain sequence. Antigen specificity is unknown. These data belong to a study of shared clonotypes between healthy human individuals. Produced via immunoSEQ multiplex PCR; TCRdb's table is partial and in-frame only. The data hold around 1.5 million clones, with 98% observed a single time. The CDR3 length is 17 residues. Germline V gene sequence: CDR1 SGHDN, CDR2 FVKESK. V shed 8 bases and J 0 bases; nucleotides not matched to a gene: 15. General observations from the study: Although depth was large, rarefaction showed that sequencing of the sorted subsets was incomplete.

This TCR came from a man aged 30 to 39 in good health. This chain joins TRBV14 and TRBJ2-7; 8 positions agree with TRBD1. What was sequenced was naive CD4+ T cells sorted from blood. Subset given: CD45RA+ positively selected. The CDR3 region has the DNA TGTGCCAGCCCTCTCACGGACAGGGTTCACGGCTCCTACGAGCAGTACTTC. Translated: CASPLTDRVHGSYEQYF.